This T cell receptor beta chain was identified in a study of cytomegalovirus exposure and HLA in healthy donors. Germline V gene lookup returns CDR1 SGHDT and CDR2 YYEEEE. CDR3 size: 14 residues. V gave up 1 base and J gave up 4 bases, with 9 bases separating them. This clone was picked up a small number of times. The method was immunoSEQ multiplex PCR; TCRdb's version includes in-frame clones alone and lacks a portion of them. In the table there are some 320,000 clones, approximately 86% of which are singletons. The chain couples TRBV5-6 to TRBJ1-5; D gene ambiguous. The TCR originated in a woman aged 30 to 39 in good health and CMV-seropositive. The sample comprised PBMCs. CDR3 loop: CASSLISENQPQHF. The CDR3 coding sequence is TGTGCCAGCAGCTTGATTTCGGAAAATCAGCCCCAGCATTTT. The full variable domain, rest sourced from reference TRBV5-6 and TRBJ1-5, is DAGVTQSPTHLIKTRGQQVTLRCSPKSGHDTVSWYQQALGQGPQFIFQYYEEEERQRGNFPDRFSGHQFPNYSSELNVNALLLGDSALYLCASSLISENQPQHFGDGTRLSIL.